This T cell receptor beta chain emerged from a study of blood T cell repertoires in COVID-19. Across the whole study: Sources were T cells, B-cell-depleted T cells, or PBMCs; the material itself was cDNA or gDNA.

Per the original data handling: Estimation of nucleated cell counts relied on the amplification of reference gene primers. The protocol was immunoSEQ multiplex PCR, while the TCRdb copy is restricted to in-frame clones and leaves out a portion. V and J calls plus clone size are reproduced from that table; the DNA served to infer D and trimming. The data hold approximately 270,000 clones, with 75% to 90% observed a single time. The trim removed 2 bases at V and 0 bases at J, leaving 7 bases unmatched. The CDR3 contains 16 residues. CDR1 and CDR2 (germline): MNHEY, SVGAGI. This chain links TRBV6-5 with TRBJ2-7; 7 bases align to TRBD2. The sequence came from a man younger than 45 with acute or convalescent COVID-19. Material: peripheral blood. This chain's CDR3 is CASSYRGGLSSYEQYF. The CDR3 region has the DNA TGTGCCAGCAGTTACCGCGGGGGACTATCCTCCTACGAGCAGTACTTC.